Presented here are 23 T cell receptor beta chains from one specimen sequenced in a study of T cells in Graves' hyperthyroidism and ophthalmopathy. The TCR beta CDR3 regions underwent amplification using RNA transcripts as the source. The HTBI primer set was used in a first-round RT-PCR of the TCR CDR3. TCRdb fed the multiplex PCR reads into MiXCR, producing one record per CDR3 protein. The repertoire holds roughly 420,000 distinct CDR3 sequences, with about 13% as singletons. Sequencing was performed on blood. These TCRs come from a woman aged 18-29 years with Graves' hyperthyroidism.

The chain is built from TRBV28 and TRBJ1-6; D possibly corresponds to TRBD1 (6 bases). The CDR3 spans 17 residues. Germline values: CDR1 MDHEN, CDR2 SYDVKM. V gave up 4 bases and J gave up 10 bases, with 23 bases separating them. The DNA of the CDR3 is TGTGCCAGCAGTTGGGGGGCGAGGGGAGTCCTTACATCACCCCTCCACTTT. Translating it yields CASSWGARGVLTSPLHF.

This clonotype was observed a handful of times. CDR3 in amino acids: CASRLSDYSPYNEQFF. The CDR3 nucleotides read TGTGCCAGTCGACTATCCGATTACTCCCCCTACAATGAGCAGTTCTTC. V gene TRBV19 combines with J gene TRBJ2-1; D perhaps matches TRBD2 (5 bases). Germline CDR1 and CDR2: LNHDA and SQIVND (reference sequence). The CDR3 length is 16 residues. Trimming shortened V by 8 bases and J by 2 bases, and 19 bases separated the two germline ends.

There are many counts of this clonotype. The chain carries TRBV6-5 and TRBJ1-1; 12 nucleotides agree with TRBD1. CDR3 length equals 15 residues. CDR1 MNHEY and CDR2 SVGAGI come from the germline V gene. Trimming at V came to 4 bases and at J to 7 bases, leaving 7 bases not matched to a gene. The CDR3 loop is CASSSGGQGAGEAFF. The DNA of the CDR3 is TGTGCCAGCAGTTCGGGGGGACAGGGGGCCGGTGAAGCTTTCTTT.

This clonotype has at least ten counts. The rearrangement links TRBV9 to TRBJ2-3, with D perhaps matching TRBD2 (6 bases). The germline V and J ends were trimmed by 0 bases and 2 bases, with 13 bases remaining between them. The germline gives CDR1 SGDLS, CDR2 YYNGEE. The CDR3 loop spans 16 amino acids. The CDR3 DNA reads as TGTGCCAGCAGCGTAGGTCTGGGGGGAATCACAGATACGCAGTATTTT. Amino acid sequence: CASSVGLGGITDTQYF. The full variable domain, rest sourced from reference TRBV9 and TRBJ2-3, is DSGVTQTPKHLITATGQRVTLRCSPRSGDLSVYWYQQSLDQGLQFLIQYYNGEERAKGNILERFSAQQFPDLHSELNLSSLELGDSALYFCASSVGLGGITDTQYFGPGTRLTVL.

The chain combines TRBV5-1 with TRBJ1-5; D gene uncertain. CDR3 length: 15 amino acids. Trimming stripped 4 bases from V and 6 bases from J, with 17 bases between. The germline CDR1 and CDR2 sequences are SGHRS and YFSETQ. The CDR3 nucleotides are TGCGCCAGCAGCCTTGAAGGGTTTGTAGGTCAGCCCCAGCATTTT. It codes for CASSLEGFVGQPQHF. The full variable domain, with the rest looked up from reference TRBV5-1 and TRBJ1-5, is KAGVTQTPRYLIKTRGQQVTLSCSPISGHRSVSWYQQTPGQGLQFLFEYFSETQRNKGNFPGRFSGRQFSNSRSEMNVSTLELGDSALYLCASSLEGFVGQPQHFGDGTRLSIL.

This chain links TRBV6-5 with TRBJ1-1, with a weak D call TRBD1 (5 bases). CDR1 and CDR2 (germline): MNHEY, SVGAGI. This CDR3 has 15 residues. V gave up 0 bases and J gave up 5 bases, with 13 bases separating them. CDR3 region: CASSYSSGPGTEAFF. The DNA for the CDR3 is TGTGCCAGCAGTTACTCGTCAGGGCCGGGGACTGAAGCTTTCTTT.

The chain combines TRBV5-4 with TRBJ2-1; the match to TRBD2 covers 12 bases. Trimming cost V 7 bases and J 5 bases; bases outside gene matches: 4. CDR3 size: 14 residues. Germline loops: CDR1 SGHNT, CDR2 YYREEE (reference sequence). In nucleotides, the CDR3 is TGTGCCAGCTTGACTAGCGGGAGTGACAATGAGCAGTTCTTC. It yields the protein CASLTSGSDNEQFF.

In its sample, this clonotype was seen a few times. Written as DNA, the CDR3 is TGTGCCAGCAGTCCGGACAGGGTCGCCTACAATGAGCAGTTCTTC. It encodes CASSPDRVAYNEQFF. The chain links TRBV7-2 to TRBJ2-1; 8 positions match TRBD1. The V and J ends lost 6 bases and 2 bases, in that order; junction bases with no gene match: 6. The CDR3 contains 15 residues. Germline V lookup: CDR1 SGHTA, CDR2 FQGNSA.

This clonotype has a count of ten or more. The V and J genes are TRBV18 and TRBJ1-1; D call uncertain. There are 13 residues in the CDR3. The V end was cut by 0 bases, the J end by 7 bases, with 9 bases between. Looked up from germline, CDR1 is KGHSH and CDR2 is LQKENI. The CDR3 DNA sequence: TGTGCCAGCTCACCACCAGATAGAAGTGAAGCTTTCTTT. It codes for CASSPPDRSEAFF.

The chain links TRBV20-1 to TRBJ1-4; D remains unclear. CDR1 DFQATT and CDR2 SNEGSKA come from the germline V gene (reference sequence). V lost 5 bases and J 0 bases, leaving 10 bases between the germline ends. CDR3 length: 14 residues. Here the CDR3 reads CSAPNVATNEKLFF. The CDR3 DNA follows: TGCAGTGCTCCTAACGTTGCAACTAATGAAAAACTGTTTTTT.

This chain links TRBV12-3 or TRBV12-4 with TRBJ1-2; D might be TRBD1 (5 bases). Trimming stripped 6 bases from V and 3 bases from J, with 14 bases between. CDR3 size: 14 residues. The CDR3 region is CASSPSGGDYGYTF. The CDR3 nucleotides read TGTGCCAGCAGCCCCTCCGGGGGAGACTATGGCTACACCTTC.

V usage is TRBV20-1 and J usage is TRBJ1-4, with 9 bases identical to TRBD1. Germline CDR1 reads DFQATT; CDR2 reads SNEGSKA (reference sequence). The CDR3 is 12 amino acids. Trimming took 8 bases from V and 3 from J; bases not matched to a gene: 1. The CDR3 region is CSTGGPNEKLFF. CDR3 DNA sequence: TGCAGTACAGGGGGCCCTAATGAAAAACTGTTTTTT.

This clonotype was seen only once. This may be a read error: a much more frequent sequence differs by one nucleotide. The chain links TRBV2 to TRBJ1-1, with D unresolved. The V gene's germline CDR1 is SNHLY and CDR2 FYNNEI. There are 13 residues in the CDR3. Trimming pared 7 bases from V and 7 bases from J, leaving 16 bases between. CDR3 protein: CASTIESFDEAFF. The CDR3 DNA is TGTGCCAGCACCATCGAGTCCTTTGATGAAGCTTTCTTT.

This clonotype was seen repeatedly, ten times or more. The V call is TRBV12-3 or TRBV12-4, the J call TRBJ2-1; 7 bases fit TRBD1. With 6 bases clipped from V and 10 bases from J, the junction kept 15 bases outside the gene matches. The CDR3 sequence is 15 residues long. The CDR3 DNA reads TGTGCCAGCAGCACAGGGGACGGGATTCAAGGAGAGCAGTTCTTC. It translates to CASSTGDGIQGEQFF.

This clonotype occurred many times. This sequence joins TRBV9 and TRBJ2-5, with 9 positions matching TRBD2. The CDR3 has 15 amino acids. Germline values: CDR1 SGDLS, CDR2 YYNGEE. V gave up 4 bases and J gave up 5 bases; unmatched junction bases: 9. CDR3 sequence (DNA): TGTGCCAGCAGCCCCCAAGCGGGAGGTAGTGAGACCCAGTACTTC. As protein: CASSPQAGGSETQYF.

A few counts support this clonotype. The chain carries TRBV10-3 and TRBJ2-7; possibly TRBD1 or TRBD2 for D (5 bases each). V was shortened by 4 bases and J by 2 bases, with 24 bases between the two germline ends. The germline gives CDR1 ENHRY, CDR2 SYGVKD. This CDR3 has 18 residues. CDR3 bases: TGTGCCATCAGTGGGCCGGGACCCAAGCGGCCTATAACCTACGAGCAGTACTTC. As protein: CAISGPGPKRPITYEQYF.

The V gene is TRBV6-5, the J gene TRBJ2-5; 7 bases are shared with TRBD1. CDR1 and CDR2 (germline): MNHEY, SVGAGI. Trimming cost V 0 bases and J 7 bases; bases outside gene matches: 5. The CDR3 covers 14 residues. The CDR3 sequence is CASSYSGRTGTQYF. The CDR3 DNA is TGTGCCAGCAGTTACTCGGGGCGGACAGGGACCCAGTACTTC.

This clonotype was counted many times. The chain has TRBV10-3 and TRBJ1-2; D might be TRBD1 (6 bases). V lost 6 bases, J lost 6 bases, and 14 bases lay in between. The CDR3 totals 13 residues. CDR1 ENHRY and CDR2 SYGVKD come from the germline V gene. The CDR3 bases are TGTGCCATCAGGGAAACAGGGTCGGATGGCTACACCTTC. It yields the protein CAIRETGSDGYTF.

This clonotype was counted only a few times. This sequence joins TRBV20-1 and TRBJ1-6; D is possibly TRBD1 (5 bases). The CDR3 length is 15 residues. Germline V gene lookup returns CDR1 DFQATT and CDR2 SNEGSKA (reference sequence). Between the trimmed V and J ends, which lost 6 bases and 0 bases, there was a span of 12 bases. The CDR3 DNA is TGCAGTGCGCGTAGACAGAGCTCCTATAATTCACCCCTCCACTTT. It yields the protein CSARRQSSYNSPLHF.

The V and J genes are TRBV11-2 and TRBJ2-1; D remains ambiguous. Trimming left V 0 bases short and J 6 bases short, with 12 bases between. The CDR3 is 15 amino acids. Per the germline V gene, CDR1 is SGHAT and CDR2 is FQNNGV. The CDR3 DNA sequence: TGTGCCAGCAGCTTAGAAGTCAGTTCCCTCAATGAGCAGTTCTTC. Translated: CASSLEVSSLNEQFF.

As to this clonotype: A junction boundary mismatches the germline segment, possibly from a read error. CDR3 protein: CASRGDLGTGSYNERLF. The CDR3 DNA sequence: TGTGCCAGCAGAGGGGACCTCGGAACCGGCTCCTACAATGAGCGGCTCTTC. The chain is built from TRBV12-3 or TRBV12-4 and TRBJ2-1; D is possibly TRBD1 or TRBD2 (5 bases each). The CDR3 spans 17 residues.

For this clonotype: A much more abundant neighbour one base away suggests this may be a read error. This rearrangement joins TRBV12-3 or TRBV12-4 to TRBJ1-2, with 8 bases aligning to TRBD1. The CDR3 extends over 14 amino acids. V shed 6 bases, J shed 0 bases, and the junction held 3 bases outside the gene matches. The CDR3 protein is CASSQTGANYGYTF. CDR3 coding DNA: TGTGCCAGCAGCCAGACAGGGGCTAACTATGGCTACACCTTC.

This rearrangement joins TRBV11-2 to TRBJ2-1, with 8 bases lining up with TRBD1. The CDR3 spans 17 residues. Germline trimming cut 4 bases from V and 5 bases from J; bases unmatched to any gene: 13. Germline CDR1 SGHAT, CDR2 FQNNGV. The CDR3 reads CASSSPPGQGWDNEQFF. In nucleotides, the CDR3 is TGTGCCAGCAGCTCTCCCCCAGGACAGGGTTGGGACAATGAGCAGTTCTTC.